The entry below describes one T cell receptor beta chain. The antigen is undetermined. The CDR3 has 13 residues. The germline gives CDR1 MDHEN, CDR2 SYDVKM. The V end lost 5 bases, the J end lost 7 bases, and 14 bases lay between the germline ends. Using immunoSEQ multiplex PCR, the repertoire was profiled, and TCRdb retains in-frame clones only, with some absent. The sample holds over 150,000 clones; more than 70% are singletons and the top ten take around 5.2%. The data were obtained in a study of T cell responses to AZD1222 COVID-19 vaccine. Study-wide points: Nearly half of the spike-specific TCRs reportedly recognize variant regions that carry no mutations. The breadth and depth of Spike-specific TCRs increased once two AZD1222 doses had been given. White British ancestry dominated among donors, who included more females, and clonal diversity was possibly underestimated. At study baseline, merely six AZD1222 recipients were seropositive.

This sequence joins TRBV28 and TRBJ1-2; the D gene is possibly TRBD1 (6 bases). This TCR was sampled from an adult in good health. This material consisted of peripheral blood, taken on day 0 of AZD1222 vaccination. The CDR3 spells CASSPQGWIGYTF. The CDR3 nucleotides read TGTGCCAGCAGTCCTCAGGGGTGGATTGGCTACACCTTC.